This T cell receptor beta chain appears in the sequencing data of a study of blood T cell repertoires in COVID-19. Study details: Sources were T cells, B-cell-depleted T cells, or PBMCs; the material itself was cDNA or gDNA.

In the authors' methods: From reference gene primer amplification, estimates of nucleated cell counts were derived. TCRdb keeps only in-frame clones here, not all; method: immunoSEQ multiplex PCR. V, J and clone size were drawn from that table, and D and trimming were deduced from the DNA. This table holds around 180,000 clones, 88% found once. CDR3 length: 12 amino acids. CDR1 and CDR2 (germline): SGHKS, YYEKEE (reference sequence). V lost 9 bases and J lost 4, with 13 bases in between. This receptor was identified in a woman aged 25 to 39 with acute or convalescent COVID-19. Sequencing input: peripheral blood. The chain links TRBV5-5 to TRBJ1-1, with a weak D call TRBD1 (5 bases). CDR3: CATQRGGTEAFF. The CDR3 DNA follows: TGTGCCACCCAGCGGGGCGGCACTGAAGCTTTCTTT.